This T cell receptor (beta chain) originates from a study of OX40 agonist ivuxolimab in advanced cancers. Overall study: A male proportion of more than 75% was recorded, with mean age approximately 60 years and range about 20 to 79.

The cohort excluded patients with autoimmune disease history or systemic immunosuppression. V trimming: 5 bases; J trimming: 4 bases; junction bases outside the gene matches: 8. This CDR3 is 17 amino acids long. The germline V gene encodes CDR1 SGHNT and CDR2 YENEEA. Concerning this clone: The target antigen is unknown.

Clones were sequenced by immunoSEQ multiplex PCR, and TCRdb holds only the in-frame ones, with some missing. The sample shows about 68,000 clones, about 90% of them seen only once. Whole-study findings and limits: At 0.1 to 3.0 mg/kg and by week 6, clonal expansion occurred in CD4+ and CD8+ blood T cells. Expanded clones were, on average, more numerous among CD8+ T cells than CD4+.

The clonotype originates from an adult with an advanced solid tumor such as melanoma, head and neck, liver or kidney cancer. The sample here was CD4+ or CD8+ T cells sorted from blood, taken in a trial of the OX40 agonist ivuxolimab. The genes are TRBV11-3 and TRBJ2-1, with TRBD2 matching 13 bases. In nucleotides, the CDR3 is TGTGCCAGCAGCCCCAGACTAGCGGGAGGCCCTTACAATGAGCAGTTCTTC. It codes for CASSPRLAGGPYNEQFF.